These 24 T cell receptor beta chains came from one sample sequenced in a study of blood T cell repertoires in COVID-19 (dated by TCRdb to the early 2020s). Preparation of the library involved the immunoSEQ multiplex PCR assay. TCRdb mirrors the immuneACCESS table, restricted to in-frame sequences. Some clones are absent from its copies; in checked studies, under half trace to an unresolved V gene, and the reason for the others is unknown. In this sample the table shows roughly 270,000 clones, 75% to 90% of which occur a single time. The top ten constitute 2% to 3% of the sample. The sequencing sample was made of PBMCs or T cells enriched from blood (not recorded which). The receptors originated from a woman between 45 and 65 years old who had recovered from COVID-19.

V usage is TRBV30 and J usage is TRBJ1-5; D remains ambiguous. Trimming stripped 6 bases from V and 4 bases from J, with 13 bases between. The CDR3 covers 13 residues. In germline, CDR1 is GTSNPN, CDR2 SVGIG (reference sequence). CDR3 in DNA: TGTGCCTGTGACCGGGGATCGAATCAGCCCCAGCATTTT. This translates into CACDRGSNQPQHF.

The chain joins TRBV19 to TRBJ2-3, with 14 nucleotides matching TRBD2. The V gene's germline CDR1 is LNHDA and CDR2 SQIVND (reference sequence). The CDR3 is 18 residues long. The trim removed 1 base at V and 5 bases at J, leaving 8 bases unmatched. Here the CDR3 DNA reads TGTGCCAGTAGTATAGGGCAGGGACTAGCGGGAGTGGGAGATACGCAGTATTTT. Its protein is CASSIGQGLAGVGDTQYF.

The rearrangement joins TRBV24-1 to TRBJ1-2; 8 nucleotides align to TRBD1. Germline V gene sequence: CDR1 KGHDR, CDR2 SFDVKD. V trimming: 0 bases; J trimming: 7 bases; junction bases outside the gene matches: 3. This CDR3 is built from 14 residues. The CDR3 bases are TGTGCCACCAGTGATTTGCCAGGGGGCAGTGGCTACACCTTC. Translation: CATSDLPGGSGYTF.

The chain is built from TRBV6-5 and TRBJ2-7; D gene uncertain. The length of the CDR3 is 13 residues. Trimming removed 11 bases from V and 0 bases from J, with 14 bases in between. Germline loops: CDR1 MNHEY, CDR2 SVGAGI. CDR3: CAVAWASSYEQYF. The CDR3, as DNA: TGTGCCGTTGCGTGGGCGAGCTCCTACGAGCAGTACTTC.

The J gene is TRBJ1-5, the V gene TRBV19; TRBD1 agrees at 12 bases. Germline trimming cut 5 bases from V and 6 bases from J; bases unmatched to any gene: 5. CDR1 and CDR2 from the germline V gene are LNHDA and SQIVND (reference sequence). CDR3 length: 15 residues. Here the CDR3 DNA reads TGTGCCAGTAGTTTTCTGGGACAGGGGGCTCAGCCCCAGCATTTT. Protein product: CASSFLGQGAQPQHF.

V and J are TRBV9 and TRBJ1-2; D remains ambiguous. Looked up from germline, CDR1 is SGDLS and CDR2 is YYNGEE. The CDR3 consists of 13 residues. The germline V and J ends were trimmed by 0 bases and 8 bases, with 11 bases remaining between them. CDR3 sequence (DNA): TGTGCCAGCAGCGTAGTAGGAGGGAACGGCTACACCTTC. Encoded protein: CASSVVGGNGYTF.

The chain is built from TRBV29-1 and TRBJ1-1; D is ambiguous. Germline CDR1 and CDR2: SQVTM and ANQGSEA. The CDR3 consists of 13 residues. The ends were cut back, 5 bases at V and 1 base at J, with 11 bases in the middle. CDR3 sequence reads: CSVPDSPNTEAFF. The CDR3, as DNA: TGCAGCGTTCCGGACTCCCCGAACACTGAAGCTTTCTTT.

The chain is built from TRBV5-4 and TRBJ2-3; 7 bases align to TRBD2. CDR1 and CDR2 from the germline V gene are SGHNT and YYREEE (reference sequence). Trimming removed 4 bases from V and 0 bases from J; junction bases left unmatched: 5. CDR3 length: 15 residues. CDR3: CASSRDSGSTDTQYF. CDR3 nucleotide sequence: TGTGCCAGCAGCCGAGATAGCGGGAGCACAGATACGCAGTATTTT. Full variable domain (rest looked up from reference TRBV5-4 and TRBJ2-3): ETGVTQSPTHLIKTRGQQVTLRCSSQSGHNTVSWYQQALGQGPQFIFQYYREEENGRGNFPPRFSGLQFPNYSSELNVNALELDDSALYLCASSRDSGSTDTQYFGPGTRLTVL.

The V gene is TRBV11-3, the J gene TRBJ1-1, with D possibly being TRBD1 (6 bases). The CDR3 is 14 residues long. The V and J ends lost 5 bases and 1 base respectively, with 11 bases between them. The germline V gene has CDR1 SGHNT and CDR2 YENEEA. The CDR3 loop reads CASSLQGQNTEAFF. CDR3 sequence (DNA): TGTGCCAGCAGCCTACAGGGCCAGAACACTGAAGCTTTCTTT.

CDR3 sequence reads: CASSLEGGDVYGYTF. The CDR3 bases are TGTGCCAGCAGCTTAGAAGGGGGCGACGTCTATGGCTACACCTTC. The genes are TRBV7-2 and TRBJ1-2; TRBD1 aligns across 7 bases. Unmatched junction bases numbered 6, after V lost 1 base and J lost 4 bases. The germline V gene has CDR1 SGHTA and CDR2 FQGNSA. The CDR3 has 15 amino acids.

This chain links TRBV5-1 with TRBJ1-1; 9 nucleotides line up with TRBD1. Germline loops: CDR1 SGHRS, CDR2 YFSETQ. CDR3 length equals 15 residues. Trimming at V came to 3 bases and at J to 5 bases, leaving 8 bases not matched to a gene. Written as DNA, the CDR3 is TGCGCCAGCAGCTGGTACTCACAGGGGGCTACTGAAGCTTTCTTT. This encodes CASSWYSQGATEAFF.

This chain joins TRBV19 and TRBJ2-1; 13 nucleotides agree with TRBD2. This CDR3 spans 21 amino acids. Germline V lookup: CDR1 LNHDA, CDR2 SQIVND (reference sequence). V trimming: 3 bases; J trimming: 3 bases; junction bases outside the gene matches: 17. CDR3 DNA sequence: TGTGCCAGTAGTATGAGCGGACTAGCGGGAGAGGTCCTTTCCGTCTACAATGAGCAGTTCTTC. It codes for CASSMSGLAGEVLSVYNEQFF.

This chain links TRBV19 with TRBJ1-5; D gene ambiguous. This CDR3 spans 14 amino acids. The V end lost 7 bases, the J end lost 5 bases, and 15 bases lay between the germline ends. Germline loops: CDR1 LNHDA, CDR2 SQIVND (reference sequence). The CDR3 DNA is TGTGCCAGTAACAGTCTCCGGGGATATCAGCCCCAGCATTTT. It translates to CASNSLRGYQPQHF.

The genes are TRBV6-2 or TRBV6-3 and TRBJ2-1; perhaps TRBD1 as D (6 bases). The V and J ends lost 6 bases and 4 bases respectively, with 16 bases between them. The CDR3 is 15 amino acids. Per germline, CDR1 MNHEY and CDR2 SVGEGT. In DNA form, the CDR3 reads TGTGCCAGCAGCCCAGTCGGACAGCCATACAATGAGCAGTTCTTC. Its translation is CASSPVGQPYNEQFF.

This rearrangement joins TRBV9 to TRBJ2-5, with D possibly being TRBD2 (5 bases). Germline V gives CDR1 SGDLS, CDR2 YYNGEE. The CDR3 runs 17 residues. Deletions cut 5 bases from V and 5 bases from J, with 25 bases between. The CDR3 nucleotides are TGTGCCAGCAGGCTAGCCCCTCTTAGCGAGGATAACGAGACCCAGTACTTC. The encoded protein is CASRLAPLSEDNETQYF.

J is TRBJ2-7 and V is TRBV7-9; possibly TRBD2 for D (6 bases). There are 14 residues in the CDR3. V was trimmed by 5 bases and J by 2 bases, leaving 13 bases between them. Germline V gene lookup returns CDR1 SEHNR and CDR2 FQNEAQ (reference sequence). Written as DNA, the CDR3 is TGTGCCAGCAGCCCCCTGACTAGTCCCTACGAGCAGTACTTC. This translates into CASSPLTSPYEQYF.

In its sample, this clone was seen a few times. The V gene is TRBV7-2, the J gene TRBJ1-2; possible D gene TRBD1, 6 bases. V dropped 2 bases and J dropped 4 bases, with 11 bases sitting between them. This CDR3 has 14 residues. Germline lookup yields CDR1 SGHTA and CDR2 FQGNSA. CDR3 region: CASSLSIGGYGYTF. The CDR3 DNA reads TGTGCCAGCAGCTTAAGTATAGGGGGCTATGGCTACACCTTC.

The V and J genes are TRBV5-1 and TRBJ2-7, with D unclear. Germline V gene lookup returns CDR1 SGHRS and CDR2 YFSETQ. This CDR3 comprises 14 residues. V was trimmed by 4 bases and J by 0 bases, leaving 11 bases between them. The CDR3 reads CASSPRADSYEQYF. In DNA form, the CDR3 reads TGCGCCAGCAGCCCGAGAGCTGACTCCTACGAGCAGTACTTC.

The CDR3 spells CASSWAPGGRYNEQFF. CDR3 sequence (DNA): TGTGCCAGCAGTTGGGCACCAGGGGGCCGCTACAATGAGCAGTTCTTC. V is TRBV6-2 or TRBV6-3 and J is TRBJ2-1; TRBD1 aligns across 8 bases. Trimming removed 4 bases from V and 3 bases from J; junction bases left unmatched: 8. CDR3 length: 16 amino acids. Germline V gives CDR1 MNHEY, CDR2 SVGEGT.

The chain carries TRBV19 and TRBJ2-1; D may be TRBD1 (8 bases). This CDR3 has 15 residues. V was trimmed by 0 bases and J by 6 bases, leaving 12 bases between them. Looked up from germline, CDR1 is LNHDA and CDR2 is SQIVND (reference sequence). Here the CDR3 reads CASSIDNRGGNEQFF. Here the CDR3 DNA reads TGTGCCAGTAGTATAGACAACAGGGGGGGCAATGAGCAGTTCTTC. The variable domain in full, with the rest retrieved from reference TRBV19 and TRBJ2-1, is DGGITQSPKYLFRKEGQNVTLSCEQNLNHDAMYWYRQDPGQGLRLIYYSQIVNDFQKGDIAEGYSVSREKKESFPLTVTSAQKNPTAFYLCASSIDNRGGNEQFFGPGTRLTVL.

The chain couples TRBV15 to TRBJ1-5; 8 nucleotides agree with TRBD1. V lost 5 bases to trimming and J lost 2 bases; unmatched junction nucleotides: 8. The CDR3 length is 16 residues. CDR1 and CDR2 from the germline V gene are LNHNV and YYDKDF (reference sequence). CDR3 loop: CATSRGDRMGNQPQHF. DNA for the CDR3: TGTGCCACCAGCCGAGGGGACAGGATGGGCAATCAGCCCCAGCATTTT. The variable domain in full, with the rest retrieved from reference TRBV15 and TRBJ1-5, is DAMVIQNPRYQVTQFGKPVTLSCSQTLNHNVMYWYQQKSSQAPKLLFHYYDKDFNNEADTPDNFQSRRPNTSFCFLDIRSPGLGDTAMYLCATSRGDRMGNQPQHFGDGTRLSIL.

This chain uses TRBV27 with TRBJ2-1, with TRBD2 identical over 11 bases. Germline loops: CDR1 MNHEY, CDR2 SMNVEV (reference sequence). The CDR3 sequence is 16 residues long. V dropped 6 bases and J dropped 3; count of bases not matched to a gene: 7. For the CDR3, the DNA is TGTGCCAGCAGCAAACTAGCGGGAGTAAACTACAATGAGCAGTTCTTC. It codes for CASSKLAGVNYNEQFF.

The chain recombines TRBV19 with TRBJ2-1, with D tentatively TRBD1 (5 bases). The V gene lost 0 bases and the J gene lost 13 bases, with 13 bases spanning the gap. Per germline, CDR1 LNHDA and CDR2 SQIVND (reference sequence). This CDR3 has 13 residues. CDR3 residues: CASSIDASGNQFF. DNA for the CDR3: TGTGCCAGTAGTATAGATGCTTCAGGGAATCAGTTCTTC. The variable domain in full, with the rest retrieved from reference TRBV19 and TRBJ2-1, is DGGITQSPKYLFRKEGQNVTLSCEQNLNHDAMYWYRQDPGQGLRLIYYSQIVNDFQKGDIAEGYSVSREKKESFPLTVTSAQKNPTAFYLCASSIDASGNQFFGPGTRLTVL.

CDR3 sequence reads: CASRQTELAGSYEQYF. Written as DNA, the CDR3 is TGCGCCAGCAGACAAACGGAGCTAGCGGGCTCCTACGAGCAGTACTTC. The chain couples TRBV4-1 to TRBJ2-7; TRBD2 agrees at 8 bases. This CDR3 contains 16 residues. The J segment lost 0 bases and the V segment lost 6 bases, leaving 10 bases of the junction unmatched. Germline CDR1 is MGHRA and CDR2 is YSYEKL.